This TCR beta chain was profiled in a study of CD8+ T cells in alopecia areata. cDNA reverse transcribed from extracted RNA served as the sequencing template. The data were produced by immunoSEQ multiplex PCR, yet TCRdb's version contains in-frame clones alone and is incomplete. The sample includes 150,000 to 200,000 clones, about three fifths of them seen just once. Treatment in this sample: oral pan-JAK inhibitor, 5-10 mg twice daily. The material sequenced was CD4+ T cells sorted from blood, taken at week 4, from a patient treated with tofacitinib. This receptor was taken from a human donor with alopecia areata.

As DNA, the CDR3 is TGTGCCAGCAGCCAAGATCCCTGGACAGGGAACGACGAGCAGTACTTC. Translated: CASSQDPWTGNDEQYF. V and J are TRBV4-2 and TRBJ2-7; 8 positions match TRBD1. The length of the CDR3 is 16 residues. The germline V gene has CDR1 LGHNA and CDR2 YNFKEQ. Unmatched junction bases numbered 9, after V lost 0 bases and J lost 5 bases.